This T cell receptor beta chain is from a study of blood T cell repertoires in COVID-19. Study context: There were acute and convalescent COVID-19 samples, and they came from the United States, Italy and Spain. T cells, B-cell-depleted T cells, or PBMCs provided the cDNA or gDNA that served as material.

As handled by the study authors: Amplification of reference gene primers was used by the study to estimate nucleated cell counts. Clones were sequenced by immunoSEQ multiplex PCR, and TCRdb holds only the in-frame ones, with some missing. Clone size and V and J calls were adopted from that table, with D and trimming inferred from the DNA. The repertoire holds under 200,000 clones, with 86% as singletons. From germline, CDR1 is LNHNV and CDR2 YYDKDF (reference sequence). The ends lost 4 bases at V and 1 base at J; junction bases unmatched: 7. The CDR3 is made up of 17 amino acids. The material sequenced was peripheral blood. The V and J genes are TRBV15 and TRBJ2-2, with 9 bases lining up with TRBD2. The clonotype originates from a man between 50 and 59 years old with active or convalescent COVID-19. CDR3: CATSTLGTSLNTGELFF. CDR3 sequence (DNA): TGTGCCACCAGCACCCTCGGGACTAGCTTGAACACCGGGGAGCTGTTTTTT.